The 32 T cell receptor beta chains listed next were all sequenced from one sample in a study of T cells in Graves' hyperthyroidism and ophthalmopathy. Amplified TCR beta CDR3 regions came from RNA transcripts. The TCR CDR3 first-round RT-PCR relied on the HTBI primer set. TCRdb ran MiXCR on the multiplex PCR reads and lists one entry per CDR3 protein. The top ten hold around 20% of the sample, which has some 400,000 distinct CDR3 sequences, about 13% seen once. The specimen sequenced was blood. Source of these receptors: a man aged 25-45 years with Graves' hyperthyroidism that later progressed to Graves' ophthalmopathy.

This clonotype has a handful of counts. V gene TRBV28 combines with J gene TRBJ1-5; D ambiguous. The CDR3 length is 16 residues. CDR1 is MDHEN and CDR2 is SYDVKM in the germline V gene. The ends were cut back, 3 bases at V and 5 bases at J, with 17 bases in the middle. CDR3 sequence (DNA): TGTGCCAGCAGTTTTGGTACCGGGCGATTTGATCAGCCCCAGCATTTT. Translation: CASSFGTGRFDQPQHF.

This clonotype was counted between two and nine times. The CDR3 bases are TGTGCCAGCAGTGGGGAAGATGAGCAGTTCTTC. Protein: CASSGEDEQFF. The J gene is TRBJ2-1, the V gene TRBV2; no reliable D call. Trimming stripped 4 bases from V and 8 bases from J, with 6 bases between. The CDR3 extends over 11 amino acids. The germline CDR1 and CDR2 sequences are SNHLY and FYNNEI.

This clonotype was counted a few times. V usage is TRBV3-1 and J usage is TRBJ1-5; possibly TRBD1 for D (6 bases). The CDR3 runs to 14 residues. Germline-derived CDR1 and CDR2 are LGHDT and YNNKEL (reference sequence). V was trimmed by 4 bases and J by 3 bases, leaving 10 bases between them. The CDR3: CASSLGTNNQPQHF. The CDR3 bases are TGTGCCAGCAGCCTCGGGACAAACAATCAGCCCCAGCATTTT.

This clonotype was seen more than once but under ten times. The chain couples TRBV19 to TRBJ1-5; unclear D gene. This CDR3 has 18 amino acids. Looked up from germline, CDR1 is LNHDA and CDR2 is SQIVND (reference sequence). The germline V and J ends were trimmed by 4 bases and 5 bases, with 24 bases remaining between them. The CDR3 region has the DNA TGTGCCAGTAGTACCCTTCCGTCCTCGGGGAAGGGATATCAGCCCCAGCATTTT. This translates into CASSTLPSSGKGYQPQHF.

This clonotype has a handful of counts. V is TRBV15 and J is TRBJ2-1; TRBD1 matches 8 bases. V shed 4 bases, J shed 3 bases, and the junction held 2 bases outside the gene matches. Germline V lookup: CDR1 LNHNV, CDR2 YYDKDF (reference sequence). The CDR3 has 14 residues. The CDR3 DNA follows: TGTGCCACCAGCATCACAGGGGGCTACAATGAGCAGTTCTTC. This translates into CATSITGGYNEQFF. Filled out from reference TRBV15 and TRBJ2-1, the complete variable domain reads DAMVIQNPRYQVTQFGKPVTLSCSQTLNHNVMYWYQQKSSQAPKLLFHYYDKDFNNEADTPDNFQSRRPNTSFCFLDIRSPGLGDTAMYLCATSITGGYNEQFFGPGTRLTVL.

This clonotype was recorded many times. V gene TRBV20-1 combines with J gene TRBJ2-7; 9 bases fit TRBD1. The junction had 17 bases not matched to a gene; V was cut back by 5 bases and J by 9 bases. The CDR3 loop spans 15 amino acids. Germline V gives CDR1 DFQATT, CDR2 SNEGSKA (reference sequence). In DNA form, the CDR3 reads TGCAGTGCTGAGGACGGGACAGGGAATCTTAAGGGGCAGTACTTC. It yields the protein CSAEDGTGNLKGQYF.

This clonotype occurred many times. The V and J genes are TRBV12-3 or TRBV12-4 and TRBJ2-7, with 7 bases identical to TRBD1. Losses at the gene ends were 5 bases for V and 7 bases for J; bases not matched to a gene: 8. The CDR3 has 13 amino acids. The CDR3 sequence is CASSNTAGGEQYF. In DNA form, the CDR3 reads TGTGCCAGCAGTAATACGGCAGGGGGTGAGCAGTACTTC.

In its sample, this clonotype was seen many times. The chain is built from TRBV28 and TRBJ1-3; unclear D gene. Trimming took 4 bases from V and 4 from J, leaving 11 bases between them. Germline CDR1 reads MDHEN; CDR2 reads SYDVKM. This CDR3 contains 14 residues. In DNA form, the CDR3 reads TGTGCCAGCAGTTCTTCTCAGGACGGAAACACCATATATTTT. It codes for CASSSSQDGNTIYF. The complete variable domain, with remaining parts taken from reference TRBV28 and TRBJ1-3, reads DVKVTQSSRYLVKRTGEKVFLECVQDMDHENMFWYRQDPGLGLRLIYFSYDVKMKEKGDIPEGYSVSREKKERFSLILESASTNQTSMYLCASSSSQDGNTIYFGEGSWLTVV.

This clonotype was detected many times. This CDR3 is CASSLSIRSTTPFYNEQFF. The CDR3 coding sequence is TGTGCCAGCAGTTTATCTATAAGATCAACGACACCGTTCTACAATGAGCAGTTCTTC. The chain joins TRBV27 to TRBJ2-1; no firm D call. The CDR3 is 19 residues long. Germline V gene data show CDR1 as MNHEY and CDR2 as SMNVEV (reference sequence). Trimming pared 0 bases from V and 3 bases from J, leaving 21 bases between.

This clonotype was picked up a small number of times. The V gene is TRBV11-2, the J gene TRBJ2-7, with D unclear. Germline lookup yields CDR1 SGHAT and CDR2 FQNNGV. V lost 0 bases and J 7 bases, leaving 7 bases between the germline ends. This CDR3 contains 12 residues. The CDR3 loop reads CASSLDTPEQYF. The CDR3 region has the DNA TGTGCCAGCAGCTTAGACACCCCTGAGCAGTACTTC.

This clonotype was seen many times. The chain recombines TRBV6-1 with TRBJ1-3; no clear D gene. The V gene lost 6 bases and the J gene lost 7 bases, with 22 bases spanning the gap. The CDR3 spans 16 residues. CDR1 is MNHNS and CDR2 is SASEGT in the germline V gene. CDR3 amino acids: CASSRRWEVMRNTIYF. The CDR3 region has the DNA TGTGCCAGCAGCAGGAGGTGGGAGGTCATGAGGAACACCATATATTTT.

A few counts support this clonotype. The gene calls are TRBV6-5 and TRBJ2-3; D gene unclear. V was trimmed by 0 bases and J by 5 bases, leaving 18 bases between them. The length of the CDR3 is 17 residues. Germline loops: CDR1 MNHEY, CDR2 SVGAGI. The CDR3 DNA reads TGTGCCAGCAGTTACTCGAGGATTGGGCAGGTTAAAGATACGCAGTATTTT. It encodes CASSYSRIGQVKDTQYF.

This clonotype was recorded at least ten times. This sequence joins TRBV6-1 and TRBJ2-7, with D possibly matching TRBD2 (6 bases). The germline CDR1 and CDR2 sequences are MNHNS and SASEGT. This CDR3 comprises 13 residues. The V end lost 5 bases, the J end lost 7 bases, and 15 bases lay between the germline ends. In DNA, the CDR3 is TGTGCCAGCAGTAAGAGAGTCCGGGAGGAGCAGTACTTC. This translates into CASSKRVREEQYF.

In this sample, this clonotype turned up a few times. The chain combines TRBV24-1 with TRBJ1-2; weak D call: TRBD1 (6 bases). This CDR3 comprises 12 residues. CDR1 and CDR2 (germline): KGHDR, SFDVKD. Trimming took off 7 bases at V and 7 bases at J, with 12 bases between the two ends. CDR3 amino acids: CATSLRGGGYTF. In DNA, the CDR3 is TGTGCCACCAGCCTGAGGGGGGGTGGCTACACCTTC.

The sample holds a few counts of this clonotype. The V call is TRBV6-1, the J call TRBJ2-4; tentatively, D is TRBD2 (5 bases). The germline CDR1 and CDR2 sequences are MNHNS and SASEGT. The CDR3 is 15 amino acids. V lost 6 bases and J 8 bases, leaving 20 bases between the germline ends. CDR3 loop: CASSRRRSGSDIQYF. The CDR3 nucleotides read TGTGCCAGCAGCCGTAGGCGTTCGGGGTCGGACATTCAGTACTTC.

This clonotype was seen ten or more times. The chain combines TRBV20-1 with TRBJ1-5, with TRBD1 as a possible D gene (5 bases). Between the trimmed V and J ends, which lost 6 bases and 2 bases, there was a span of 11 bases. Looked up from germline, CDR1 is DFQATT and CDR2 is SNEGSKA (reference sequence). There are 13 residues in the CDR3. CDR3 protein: CSAGAIGNQPQHF. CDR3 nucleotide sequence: TGCAGTGCAGGGGCAATTGGCAATCAGCCCCAGCATTTT.

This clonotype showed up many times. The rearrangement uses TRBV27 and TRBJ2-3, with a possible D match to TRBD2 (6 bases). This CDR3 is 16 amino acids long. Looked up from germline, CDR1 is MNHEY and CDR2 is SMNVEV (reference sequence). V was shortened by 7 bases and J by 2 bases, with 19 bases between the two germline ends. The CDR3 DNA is TGTGCCAGCACCAAATTAGGGAGGTACAACACAGATACGCAGTATTTT. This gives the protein CASTKLGRYNTDTQYF.

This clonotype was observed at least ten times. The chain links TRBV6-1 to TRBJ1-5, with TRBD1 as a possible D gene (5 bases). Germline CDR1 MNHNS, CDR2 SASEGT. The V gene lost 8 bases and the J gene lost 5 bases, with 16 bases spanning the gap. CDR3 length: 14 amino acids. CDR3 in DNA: TGTGCCAGCGATGGCAGGGCAGTTTATCAGCCCCAGCATTTT. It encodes CASDGRAVYQPQHF.

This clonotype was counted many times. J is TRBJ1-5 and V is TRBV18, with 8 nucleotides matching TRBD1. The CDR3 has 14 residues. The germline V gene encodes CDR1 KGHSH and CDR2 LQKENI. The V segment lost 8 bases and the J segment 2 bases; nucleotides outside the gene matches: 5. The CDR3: CASALDRGNQPQHF. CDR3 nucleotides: TGTGCCAGCGCGTTGGACAGGGGCAATCAGCCCCAGCATTTT. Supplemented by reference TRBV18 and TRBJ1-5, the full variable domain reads NAGVMQNPRHLVRRRGQEARLRCSPMKGHSHVYWYRQLPEEGLKFMVYLQKENIIDESGMPKERFSAEFPKEGPSILRIQQVVRGDSAAYFCASALDRGNQPQHFGDGTRLSIL.

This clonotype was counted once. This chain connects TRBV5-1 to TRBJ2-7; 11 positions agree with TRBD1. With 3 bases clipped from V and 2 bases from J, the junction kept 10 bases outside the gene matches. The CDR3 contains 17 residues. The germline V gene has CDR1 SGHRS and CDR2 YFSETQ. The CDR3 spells CASSWREPGQGAYEQYF. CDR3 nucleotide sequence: TGCGCCAGCAGCTGGAGGGAGCCGGGACAGGGGGCCTACGAGCAGTACTTC.

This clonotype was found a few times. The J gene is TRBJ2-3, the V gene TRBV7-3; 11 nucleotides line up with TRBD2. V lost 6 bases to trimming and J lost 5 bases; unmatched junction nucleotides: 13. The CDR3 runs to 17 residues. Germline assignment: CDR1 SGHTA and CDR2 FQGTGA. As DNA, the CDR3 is TGTGCCAGCAGATCTACTAGCGGGGGACCCTGGGGAGATACGCAGTATTTT. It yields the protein CASRSTSGGPWGDTQYF.

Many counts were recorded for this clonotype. The CDR3 DNA sequence: TGTGCCTGGGACAGAATAGAGACCCAGTACTTC. This gives the protein CAWDRIETQYF. The chain couples TRBV30 to TRBJ2-5, with D possibly being TRBD1 (5 bases). The CDR3 is 11 amino acids. CDR1 and CDR2 from the germline V gene are GTSNPN and SVGIG (reference sequence). Trimming took 5 bases from V and 4 from J, leaving 8 bases between them.

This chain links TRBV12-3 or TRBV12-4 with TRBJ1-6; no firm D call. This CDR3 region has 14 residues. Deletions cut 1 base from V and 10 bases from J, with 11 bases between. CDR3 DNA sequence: TGTGCCAGCAGTTTAGTGGCGGTGCGATCACCCCTCCACTTT. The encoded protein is CASSLVAVRSPLHF.

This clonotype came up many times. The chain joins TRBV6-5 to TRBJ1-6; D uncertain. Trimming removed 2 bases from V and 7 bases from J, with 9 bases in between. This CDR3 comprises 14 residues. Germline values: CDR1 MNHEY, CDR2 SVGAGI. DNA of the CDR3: TGTGCCAGCAGTTACGGAAATCCGAATTCACCCCTCCACTTT. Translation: CASSYGNPNSPLHF.

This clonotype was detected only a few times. CDR3 protein: CASSLAGTLGEKLFF. CDR3 bases: TGCGCCAGCAGCTTGGCAGGGACACTGGGGGAAAAACTGTTTTTT. The chain links TRBV5-1 to TRBJ1-4, with a tentative D call TRBD1 (6 bases). V was clipped by 0 bases and J by 8 bases, with 14 bases between them. CDR3 size: 15 residues. Germline V gives CDR1 SGHRS, CDR2 YFSETQ.

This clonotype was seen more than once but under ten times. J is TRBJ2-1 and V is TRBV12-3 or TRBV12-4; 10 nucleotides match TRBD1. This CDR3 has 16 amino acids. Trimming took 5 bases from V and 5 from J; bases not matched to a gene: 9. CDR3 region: CASSPWTGGRDNEQFF. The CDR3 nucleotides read TGTGCCAGCAGTCCATGGACAGGGGGTAGGGACAATGAGCAGTTCTTC.

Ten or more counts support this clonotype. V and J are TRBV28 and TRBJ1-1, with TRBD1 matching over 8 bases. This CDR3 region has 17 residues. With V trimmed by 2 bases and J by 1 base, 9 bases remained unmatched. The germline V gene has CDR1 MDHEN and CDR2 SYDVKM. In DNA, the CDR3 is TGTGCCAGCAGTTTAGGGACAGGCGTGGGTGGGAACACTGAAGCTTTCTTT. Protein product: CASSLGTGVGGNTEAFF.

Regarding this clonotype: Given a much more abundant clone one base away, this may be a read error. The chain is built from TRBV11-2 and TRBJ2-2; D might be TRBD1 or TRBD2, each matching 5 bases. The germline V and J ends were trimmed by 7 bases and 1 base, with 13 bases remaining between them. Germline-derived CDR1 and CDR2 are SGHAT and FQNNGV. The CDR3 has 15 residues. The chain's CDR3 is CASNPIGGNTGELFF. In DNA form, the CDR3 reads TGTGCCAGCAACCCAATTGGGGGGAACACCGGGGAGCTGTTTTTT.

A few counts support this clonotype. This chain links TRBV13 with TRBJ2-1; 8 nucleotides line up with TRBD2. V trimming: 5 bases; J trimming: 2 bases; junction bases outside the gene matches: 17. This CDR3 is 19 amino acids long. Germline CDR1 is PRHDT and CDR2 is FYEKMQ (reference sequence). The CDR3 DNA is TGTGCCAGCAGCCGAGAACCGGGACTAGTAGGGGGGCCCTACAATGAGCAGTTCTTC. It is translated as CASSREPGLVGGPYNEQFF.

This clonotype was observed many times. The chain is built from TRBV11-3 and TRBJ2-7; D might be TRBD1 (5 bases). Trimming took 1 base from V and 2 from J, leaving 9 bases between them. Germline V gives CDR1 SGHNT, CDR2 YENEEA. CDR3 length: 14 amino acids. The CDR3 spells CASSLVAGTYEQYF. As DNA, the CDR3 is TGTGCCAGCAGCTTAGTGGCAGGGACCTACGAGCAGTACTTC.

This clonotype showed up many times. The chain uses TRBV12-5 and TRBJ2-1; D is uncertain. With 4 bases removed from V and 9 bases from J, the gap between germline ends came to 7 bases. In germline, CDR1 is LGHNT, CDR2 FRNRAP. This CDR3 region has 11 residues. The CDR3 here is CASGSRGEQFF. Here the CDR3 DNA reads TGTGCTAGTGGTTCGAGAGGTGAGCAGTTCTTC. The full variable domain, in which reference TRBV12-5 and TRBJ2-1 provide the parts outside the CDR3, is DARVTQTPRHKVTEMGQEVTMRCQPILGHNTVFWYRQTMMQGLELLAYFRNRAPLDDSGMPKDRFSAEMPDATLATLKIQPSEPRDSAVYFCASGSRGEQFFGPGTRLTVL.

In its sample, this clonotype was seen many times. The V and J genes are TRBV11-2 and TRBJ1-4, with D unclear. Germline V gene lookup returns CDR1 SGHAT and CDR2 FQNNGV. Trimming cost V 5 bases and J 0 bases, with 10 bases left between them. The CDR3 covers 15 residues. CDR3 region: CASSKNSATNEKLFF. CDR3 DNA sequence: TGTGCCAGCAGCAAGAACAGTGCAACTAATGAAAAACTGTTTTTT.